This T cell receptor beta chain was identified in a study of blood T cells in healthy people across ages. A minimum of 6 micrograms of total RNA was extracted per sample. The CDR3 loop spans 15 amino acids. V lost 0 bases and J 9 bases, leaving 15 bases between the germline ends. Germline V gene sequence: CDR1 MNHEY, CDR2 SVGAGI. The authors ran a second PCR of about 7 to 12 cycles using a sample-barcoded 5' primer and a J-beta primer mix. Every sample gave at least 3 million paired-end reads containing CDR3. Each CDR3 protein gets one entry after TCRdb re-called the 5' RACE reads with MiXCR. Here the sample spans fewer than 1.5 million distinct CDR3 sequences, roughly 40% being singletons.

Sequencing was performed on blood. The V and J genes are TRBV6-5 and TRBJ2-1, with D tentatively TRBD1 or TRBD2 (5 bases each). The sequence derives from a woman between 18 and 30 years old in good health. The CDR3 is CASSYSSGPGGEQFF. The CDR3, as DNA: TGTGCCAGCAGTTACTCTTCGGGACCCGGTGGTGAGCAGTTCTTC.